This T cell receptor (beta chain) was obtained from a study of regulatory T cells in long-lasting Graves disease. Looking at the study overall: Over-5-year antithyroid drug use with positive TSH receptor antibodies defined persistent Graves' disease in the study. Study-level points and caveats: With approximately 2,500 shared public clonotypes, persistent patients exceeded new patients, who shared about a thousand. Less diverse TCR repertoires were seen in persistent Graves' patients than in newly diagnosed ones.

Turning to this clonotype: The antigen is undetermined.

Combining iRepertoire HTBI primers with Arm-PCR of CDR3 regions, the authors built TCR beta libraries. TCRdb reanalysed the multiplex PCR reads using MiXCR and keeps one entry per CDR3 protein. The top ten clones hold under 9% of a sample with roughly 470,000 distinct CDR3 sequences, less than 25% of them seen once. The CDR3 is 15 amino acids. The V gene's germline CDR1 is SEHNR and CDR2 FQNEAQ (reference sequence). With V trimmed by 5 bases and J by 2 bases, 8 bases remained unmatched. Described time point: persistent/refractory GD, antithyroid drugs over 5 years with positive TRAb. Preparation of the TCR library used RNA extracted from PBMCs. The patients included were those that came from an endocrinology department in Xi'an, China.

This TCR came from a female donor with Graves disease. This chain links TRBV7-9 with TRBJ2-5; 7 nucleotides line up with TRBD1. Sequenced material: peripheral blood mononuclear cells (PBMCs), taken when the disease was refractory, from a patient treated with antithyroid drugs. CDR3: CASSQTGPLQETQYF. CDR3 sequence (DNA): TGTGCCAGCAGCCAGACAGGGCCCCTTCAAGAGACCCAGTACTTC.